These T cell receptor beta chains were read from a single sample in a study of blood T cell repertoires in COVID-19. Sequencing used immunoSEQ multiplex PCR; TCRdb keeps in-frame clones, though not all of them. The data show approximately 230,000 clones, 85% to 90% seen once. The sequenced material came from PBMCs or T cells enriched from blood (not recorded which). The receptors originated from a man aged 40-49 years who had recovered from COVID-19. Both conserved end residues are part of each CDR3. Each record gives: V gene, D gene, J gene, CDR3 length, clone size, CDR3 DNA, CDR3 protein. The D gene is left open where the match is weak. Not every row has a clone size; where given, it reads once, few, many or a size class.

TRBV7-2	NA	TRBJ1-6	15	once	TGTGCCAGCAGCTTAGGGGGGGAGGTGAATTCACCCCTCCACTTT	CASSLGGEVNSPLHF
TRBV12-3/TRBV12-4	NA	TRBJ1-2	12	NA	TGTGCCAGCACCCCACAGAACTATGGCTACACCTTC	CASTPQNYGYTF
TRBV28	NA	TRBJ1-5	12	NA	TGTGCCAGCAGTTTGTCCGATCAGCCCCAGCATTTT	CASSLSDQPQHF
TRBV5-4	TRBD2	TRBJ2-7	17	NA	TGTGCCAGCAGCTTGGGACTAGCGGCTCCGAGCTCCTACGAGCAGTACTTC	CASSLGLAAPSSYEQYF
TRBV10-3	TRBD1	TRBJ2-1	16	NA	TGTGCCATCAGTGAGTCGCTAGGGCAGGGGGTGAGTGAGCAGTTCTTC	CAISESLGQGVSEQFF
TRBV7-2	NA	TRBJ1-2	13	few	TGTGCCAGCAGCTTAGGAGGGGGTTATGGCTACACCTTC	CASSLGGGYGYTF
TRBV27	NA	TRBJ1-1	14	NA	TGTGCCAGCAGTTTACGCGGAATGAACACTGAAGCTTTCTTT	CASSLRGMNTEAFF
TRBV3-1/TRBV3-2	TRBD2	TRBJ2-1	17	NA	TGTGCCAGCAGCCACAAGTTAGCGGGGGGTCGTATAAGGGAGCAGTTCTTC	CASSHKLAGGRIREQFF
TRBV2	NA	TRBJ1-2	13	NA	TGTGCCAGCAGTGACGGCAGGGACTATGGCTACACCTTC	CASSDGRDYGYTF
TRBV15	NA	TRBJ1-2	15	NA	TGTGCCACCAGCAGAGAAATAACATCTAACTATGGCTACACCTTC	CATSREITSNYGYTF
TRBV5-4	TRBD2	TRBJ2-3	16	NA	TGTGCCAGCAGCTTGGGGACTAGCGGTACGACAGATACGCAGTATTTT	CASSLGTSGTTDTQYF
TRBV5-6	NA	TRBJ2-5	16	once	TGTGCCAGCAGCTTGGAGGGCGGGGCCTTCGGAGAGACCCAGTACTTC	CASSLEGGAFGETQYF
TRBV4-1	TRBD2	TRBJ2-5	18	few	TGCGCCAGCAGCCAAGAATTGTCCCTAGCGGGTCAAGAAGAGACCCAGTACTTC	CASSQELSLAGQEETQYF
TRBV12-5	TRBD1	TRBJ2-4	12	once	TGTGCTAGTGGTTTGGAAGGGGGCCCCCAGTACTTC	CASGLEGGPQYF
TRBV19	NA	TRBJ1-5	17	NA	TGTGCCAGTAGTATAGATTTTACGGCGGGTAGCAATCAGCCCCAGCATTTT	CASSIDFTAGSNQPQHF
TRBV25-1	NA	TRBJ1-1	11	NA	TGTGCCAGCAGTAGGGGCGCTGAAGCTTTCTTT	CASSRGAEAFF
TRBV4-2	TRBD1	TRBJ1-2	15	NA	TGTGCCAGCAGCCGGGACAGGGCCGGTACCTATGGCTACACCTTC	CASSRDRAGTYGYTF
TRBV6-4	TRBD1	TRBJ1-2	13	few	TGTGCCAGCAGCGAGACAGGGGGCGGTGGCTACACCTTC	CASSETGGGGYTF
TRBV4-1	TRBD1	TRBJ1-4	17	NA	TGCGCCAGCAGCCAAGGACCTCCACAGGGGACTAATGAAAAACTGTTTTTT	CASSQGPPQGTNEKLFF
TRBV29-1	NA	TRBJ1-1	13	NA	TGCAGCGTTGGGACAAGTATAGACACTGAAGCTTTCTTT	CSVGTSIDTEAFF
TRBV5-1	NA	TRBJ1-2	12	NA	TGCGCCAGCAGCTTGGACGGGGGTGGCTACACCTTC	CASSLDGGGYTF
TRBV27	NA	TRBJ1-4	16	NA	TGTGCCAGCAGTGGAAACCGACAGGCCGATAATGAAAAACTGTTTTTT	CASSGNRQADNEKLFF